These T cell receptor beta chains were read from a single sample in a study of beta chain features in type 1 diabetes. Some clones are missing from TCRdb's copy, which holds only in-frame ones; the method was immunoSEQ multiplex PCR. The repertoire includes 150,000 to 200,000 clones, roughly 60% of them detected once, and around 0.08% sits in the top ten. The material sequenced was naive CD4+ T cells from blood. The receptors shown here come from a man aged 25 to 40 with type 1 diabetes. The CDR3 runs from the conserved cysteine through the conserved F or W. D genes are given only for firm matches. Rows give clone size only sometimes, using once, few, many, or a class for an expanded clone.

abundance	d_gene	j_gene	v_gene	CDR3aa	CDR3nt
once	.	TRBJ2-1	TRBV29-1	CSVAVQDNEQFF	TGCAGCGTTGCAGTACAAGACAATGAGCAGTTCTTC
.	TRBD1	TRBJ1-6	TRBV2	CASSSAGQGNSPLHF	TGTGCCAGCAGTTCTGCGGGACAGGGCAATTCACCCCTCCACTTT
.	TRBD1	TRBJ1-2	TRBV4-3	CASSPGQALYGYTF	TGCGCCAGCAGCCCGGGACAGGCCCTCTATGGCTACACCTTC
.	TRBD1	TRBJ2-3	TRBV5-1	CASSRGQEYTDTQYF	TGCGCCAGCAGCAGAGGACAGGAGTACACAGATACGCAGTATTTT
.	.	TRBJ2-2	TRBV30	CAWSALNTGELFF	TGTGCCTGGAGTGCCCTGAACACCGGGGAGCTGTTTTTT
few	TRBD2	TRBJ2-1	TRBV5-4	CASSGLTSGSYNEQFF	TGTGCCAGCAGCGGACTGACTAGCGGGAGCTACAATGAGCAGTTCTTC
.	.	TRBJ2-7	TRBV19	CASGQPSYEQYF	TGTGCCAGTGGGCAGCCATCCTACGAGCAGTACTTC
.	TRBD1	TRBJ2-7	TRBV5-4	CASSPWDSFYEQYF	TGTGCCAGCAGCCCGTGGGACAGTTTCTACGAGCAGTACTTC
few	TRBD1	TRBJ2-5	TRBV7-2	CASSTRTGAGETQYF	TGTGCCAGCAGCACACGGACAGGGGCGGGGGAGACCCAGTACTTC
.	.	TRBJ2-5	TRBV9	CASSEAPSGSGYPQYF	TGTGCCAGCAGCGAGGCCCCATCGGGTAGCGGCTACCCCCAGTACTTC
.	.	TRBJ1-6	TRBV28	CASSFRDSPLHF	TGTGCCAGCAGTTTTAGGGATTCACCCCTCCACTTT
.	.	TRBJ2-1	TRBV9	CASSVAGDSYNEQFF	TGTGCCAGCAGCGTAGCTGGAGACTCCTACAATGAGCAGTTCTTC
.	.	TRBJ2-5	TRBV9	CASSGSDTGVGYF	TGTGCCAGCAGCGGATCAGACACGGGTGTTGGGTACTTC
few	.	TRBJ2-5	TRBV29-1	CSVGGYAGQETQYF	TGCAGCGTTGGCGGGTACGCAGGCCAAGAGACCCAGTACTTC
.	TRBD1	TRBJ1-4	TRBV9	CASSTQGYRNEKLFF	TGTGCCAGCAGCACACAGGGGTATAGAAATGAAAAACTGTTTTTT
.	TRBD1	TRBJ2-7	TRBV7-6	CASSPGTGLYEQYF	TGTGCCAGCAGCCCCGGGACAGGGCTCTACGAGCAGTACTTC
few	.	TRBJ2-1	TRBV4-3	CASSANTGFGEQFF	TGCGCCAGCAGCGCAAACACAGGTTTTGGTGAGCAGTTCTTC
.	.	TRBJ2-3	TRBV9	CASSVGGSLETDTQYF	TGTGCCAGCAGCGTAGGAGGCAGCCTAGAGACAGATACGCAGTATTTT